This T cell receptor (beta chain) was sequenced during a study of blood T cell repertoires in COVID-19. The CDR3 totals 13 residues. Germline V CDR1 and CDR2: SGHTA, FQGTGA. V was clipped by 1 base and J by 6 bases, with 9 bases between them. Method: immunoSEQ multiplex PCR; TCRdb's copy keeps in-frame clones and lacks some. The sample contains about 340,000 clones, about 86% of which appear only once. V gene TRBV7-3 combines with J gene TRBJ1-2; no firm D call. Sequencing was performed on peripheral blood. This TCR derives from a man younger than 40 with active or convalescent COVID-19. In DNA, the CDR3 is TGTGCCAGCAGCTTAAGCCGGTTAGATGGCTACACCTTC. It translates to CASSLSRLDGYTF.